The clone carrying this T cell receptor (beta chain) has ten or more counts. Antigen: not known. Active moderate-to-severe ophthalmopathy, Clinical Activity Score at least 3, NOSPECS at least 4, under 3 months' duration. It was uncontrolled infection, other autoimmune disease, pregnancy or lactation that excluded patients. Diagnosis rested on symptoms, serum thyroxine and TRAb, thyroid ultrasound, and orbital computed tomography. This sample was taken from a study of T cells in Graves' hyperthyroidism and ophthalmopathy. General study findings and limits: Most expanded thyroid clonotypes above 0.001 recurred in blood.

Template material for amplifying TCR beta CDR3 regions consisted of RNA transcripts. RT-PCR in the first round (using the HTBI primer set) targeted the TCR CDR3. A single record per CDR3 protein comes from TCRdb applying MiXCR to the multiplex PCR reads. This sample has around 610,000 distinct CDR3 sequences; approximately 14% occur once, and the top ten carry approximately 4.3%. The J segment lost 3 bases and the V segment lost 7 bases, leaving 8 bases of the junction unmatched. This CDR3 comprises 14 residues. Germline V gives CDR1 MDHEN, CDR2 SYDVKM. The clonotype comes from a woman aged 40 to 50 with Graves' ophthalmopathy. The source material was blood. The J gene is TRBJ2-7, the V gene TRBV28, with TRBD1 matching over 8 bases. The CDR3 loop reads CASTRPGQVYEQYF. DNA for the CDR3: TGTGCCAGCACTAGACCGGGACAGGTCTACGAGCAGTACTTC.